Sequencing of this T cell receptor beta chain was carried out in a study of shared clonotypes between healthy human individuals. Study at large: CD8 memory received one plate per donor, CD8 naive two, CD4 memory three and CD4 naive three.

Profiled with immunoSEQ multiplex PCR; TCRdb holds only in-frame clones, not every one. The sample holds some 2 million clones; about 95% are singletons and the top ten take 0.13%. The V gene lost 5 bases and the J gene lost 5 bases, with 10 bases spanning the gap. The CDR3 runs 12 residues. CDR1 and CDR2 (germline): MNHNS, SASEGT. The sequence derives from a young man in good health. Material for sequencing was naive CD4+ T cells sorted from blood. The subset denotes: CD45RA+ positively selected. The genes are TRBV6-1 and TRBJ2-7, with D perhaps matching TRBD2 (5 bases). CDR3 amino acids: CASSPTTHEQYF. The CDR3 nucleotides read TGTGCCAGCAGTCCGACTACGCACGAGCAGTACTTC.